This is a list of T cell receptor beta chains from one sample in a study of cytomegalovirus exposure and HLA in healthy donors. Assay used: immunoSEQ multiplex PCR; TCRdb lists only in-frame clones, some missing. The table lists 180,000 or so clones, over 65% of them singletons. Source material: PBMCs. These receptors were obtained from a man aged 18-30 years in good health and CMV-seronegative. Each CDR3 is given with its conserved first and last residue. The order of the fields is J gene, clone size, V gene, D gene, CDR3 protein. A D gene is named only where the DNA matches it firmly. Some rows have no size entry. The others give once, few or many, or a class for an expanded clone.

TRBJ2-7 | . | TRBV4-1 | TRBD2 | CASSQGETSGYEQYF
TRBJ2-2 | . | TRBV7-6 | TRBD1 | CASSLSDTKDRGEFLF
TRBJ2-1 | once | TRBV28 | . | CASSSRGTGGAVGLAGDNEQFF
TRBJ2-7 | . | TRBV7-8 | TRBD1 | CASSSAPRATGCEQYF
TRBJ1-2 | . | TRBV15 | TRBD1 | CATSLTGEDYGYTF
TRBJ1-2 | few | TRBV15 | . | CATSTDLLDRHDYGYTF
TRBJ1-5 | . | TRBV27 | TRBD1 | CASSLSGQGINQPQHF
TRBJ2-1 | . | TRBV9 | TRBD2 | CASSTPGLGNEQFF
TRBJ1-2 | once | TRBV6-8 | TRBD1 | CATQPGQADYGYTF
TRBJ2-2 | . | TRBV5-1 | . | CASSLVFGTGELFF
TRBJ2-7 | few | TRBV7-2 | TRBD2 | CASSLSGVLTYEQYF
TRBJ2-1 | once | TRBV6-1 | . | CASSEGGRQQFF
TRBJ1-6 | . | TRBV4-1 | TRBD1 | CASSQTSPGQASPLHF
TRBJ1-1 | . | TRBV5-8 | TRBD1 | CASSFWTGRSTEAFF
TRBJ2-3 | . | TRBV4-3 | . | CASSQAPTDTQYF
TRBJ2-1 | . | TRBV7-3 | TRBD2 | CASSPDRGGGRREFF
TRBJ2-3 | . | TRBV7-2 | . | CASSSYTDTQYF
TRBJ1-1 | . | TRBV7-2 | . | CASSSSQGYGTEAFF
TRBJ1-2 | . | TRBV6-1 | . | CASSETDRAYGYTF
TRBJ2-5 | few | TRBV7-9 | . | CASSLTQTTTQETQYF